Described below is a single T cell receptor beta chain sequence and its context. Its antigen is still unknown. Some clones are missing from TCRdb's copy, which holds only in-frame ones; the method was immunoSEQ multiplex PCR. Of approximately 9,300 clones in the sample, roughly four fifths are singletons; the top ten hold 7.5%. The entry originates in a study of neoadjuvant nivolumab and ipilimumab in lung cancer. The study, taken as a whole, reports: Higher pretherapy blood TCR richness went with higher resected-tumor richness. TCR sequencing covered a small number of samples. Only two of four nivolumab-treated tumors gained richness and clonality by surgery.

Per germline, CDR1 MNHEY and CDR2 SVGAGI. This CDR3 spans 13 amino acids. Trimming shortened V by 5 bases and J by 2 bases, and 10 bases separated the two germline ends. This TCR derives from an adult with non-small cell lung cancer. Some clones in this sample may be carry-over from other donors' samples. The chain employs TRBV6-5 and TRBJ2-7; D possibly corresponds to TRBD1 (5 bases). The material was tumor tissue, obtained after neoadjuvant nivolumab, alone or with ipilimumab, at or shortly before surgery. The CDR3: CASSQDIAYEQYF. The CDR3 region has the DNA TGTGCCAGCAGTCAGGACATCGCCTACGAGCAGTACTTC.